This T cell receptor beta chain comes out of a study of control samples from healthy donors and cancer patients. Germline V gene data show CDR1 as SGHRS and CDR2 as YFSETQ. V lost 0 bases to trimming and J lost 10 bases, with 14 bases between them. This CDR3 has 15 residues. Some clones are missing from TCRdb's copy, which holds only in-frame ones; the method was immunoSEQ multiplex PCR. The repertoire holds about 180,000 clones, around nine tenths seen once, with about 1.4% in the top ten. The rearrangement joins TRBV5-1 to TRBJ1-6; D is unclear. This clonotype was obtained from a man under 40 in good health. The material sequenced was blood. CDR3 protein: CASSLDSSAGSPLHF. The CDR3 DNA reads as TGCGCCAGCAGCTTGGACAGCTCAGCGGGATCACCCCTCCACTTT.